What follows are 30 T cell receptor beta chains derived from one specimen sequenced in a study of blood T cell repertoires in COVID-19. Here immunoSEQ multiplex PCR was the method, and the copy in TCRdb shows in-frame clones only, minus some. Counted here are 230,000 or so clones, over 75% occurring once; the ten biggest clones make up 4.5% to 5.5%. Specimen: peripheral blood. Receptors were obtained from a human donor in a cohort sampled during active COVID-19.

CDR3 sequence reads: CASNRDTNTEAFF. CDR3 DNA: TGTGCCAGCAACCGGGACACGAACACTGAAGCTTTCTTT. V and J are TRBV12-3 or TRBV12-4 and TRBJ1-1; tentatively, D is TRBD1 (6 bases). The V end was cut by 7 bases, the J end by 1 base, with 10 bases between. The CDR3 covers 13 residues.

J is TRBJ2-1 and V is TRBV29-1, with 11 bases aligning to TRBD1. Germline lookup yields CDR1 SQVTM and CDR2 ANQGSEA. CDR3 length: 15 residues. Trimming cost V 4 bases and J 4 bases; bases outside gene matches: 6. The CDR3 here is CSVGGTGGIYNEQFF. CDR3 DNA sequence: TGCAGCGTTGGGGGGACAGGGGGAATTTACAATGAGCAGTTCTTC.

As regards this clone: This specimen includes other DNA sequences encoding the same CDR3. V is TRBV27 and J is TRBJ2-1, with 10 bases aligning to TRBD2. CDR3 length equals 14 residues. With V trimmed by 8 bases and J by 4 bases, 5 bases remained unmatched. Germline-derived CDR1 and CDR2 are MNHEY and SMNVEV (reference sequence). The CDR3 here is CASRGLAAYNEQFF. CDR3 in DNA: TGTGCCAGCCGAGGACTAGCGGCTTACAATGAGCAGTTCTTC.

The chain employs TRBV23-1 and TRBJ1-1, with 7 bases identical to TRBD1. TRBV23-1 is an ORF for which the function is uncertain. Trimming removed 7 bases from V and 1 base from J; junction bases left unmatched: 15. The length of the CDR3 is 17 residues. In DNA form, the CDR3 reads TGCGCCAGCACCCTCACAGGGGCGCCTACCCCGAACACTGAAGCTTTCTTT. This codes for CASTLTGAPTPNTEAFF.

V is TRBV7-2 and J is TRBJ1-5; 7 nucleotides line up with TRBD1. Germline assignment: CDR1 SGHTA and CDR2 FQGNSA. J was trimmed by 1 base and V by 2 bases; bases with no gene match: 5. The CDR3 runs to 16 residues. The CDR3 loop is CASSLWGTASNQPQHF. The CDR3, as DNA: TGTGCCAGCAGCTTATGGGGGACAGCGAGCAATCAGCCCCAGCATTTT.

The CDR3 DNA reads as TGTGCCAGCAGCTTAGGGACAGGGCCAGAGACCCAGTACTTC. Translating gives CASSLGTGPETQYF. V usage is TRBV7-2 and J usage is TRBJ2-5, with 8 bases lining up with TRBD1. Looked up from germline, CDR1 is SGHTA and CDR2 is FQGNSA. The CDR3 runs to 14 residues. The V segment lost 1 base and the J segment 4 bases; nucleotides outside the gene matches: 2. Full variable domain (outside the CDR3, taken from reference TRBV7-2 and TRBJ2-5): GAGVSQSPSNKVTEKGKDVELRCDPISGHTALYWYRQSLGQGLEFLIYFQGNSAPDKSGLPSDRFSAERTGGSVSTLTIQRTQQEDSAVYLCASSLGTGPETQYFGPGTRLLVL.

The chain links TRBV28 to TRBJ1-1, with TRBD1 matching 8 bases. The CDR3 spans 14 residues. The trim removed 6 bases at V and 5 bases at J, leaving 8 bases unmatched. CDR1 and CDR2 (germline): MDHEN, SYDVKM. This chain's CDR3 is CASSEDRGWTEAFF. CDR3 DNA: TGTGCCAGCAGCGAAGACAGGGGATGGACTGAAGCTTTCTTT.

To note about this clone: This CDR3 is also generated by other DNA sequences in the sample. The chain combines TRBV7-2 with TRBJ1-4, with 10 nucleotides matching TRBD1. Germline trimming cut 4 bases from V and 7 bases from J; bases unmatched to any gene: 6. The CDR3 has 15 residues. CDR1 SGHTA and CDR2 FQGNSA come from the germline V gene. This CDR3 is CASSSRTGGREKLFF. CDR3 DNA sequence: TGTGCCAGCAGCTCCAGGACAGGGGGTCGTGAAAAACTGTTTTTT.

This clone was observed a few times. V gene TRBV7-9 combines with J gene TRBJ2-7; D is perhaps TRBD2 (6 bases). The V and J ends lost 4 bases and 2 bases respectively, with 12 bases between them. The CDR3 sequence is 14 residues long. Germline-derived CDR1 and CDR2 are SEHNR and FQNEAQ (reference sequence). The DNA for the CDR3 is TGTGCCAGCAGCTCATGGGGGGATACCTACGAGCAGTACTTC. The encoded protein is CASSSWGDTYEQYF.

This clone was observed a single time. This chain uses TRBV27 with TRBJ2-7; D perhaps matches TRBD2 (5 bases). The CDR3 contains 13 residues. Germline CDR1 is MNHEY and CDR2 is SMNVEV (reference sequence). V was clipped by 2 bases and J by 4 bases, with 9 bases between them. The CDR3, as DNA: TGTGCCAGCAGTTTAGACTCGGGATACGAGCAGTACTTC. Translating it yields CASSLDSGYEQYF.

This clone has only a few counts. The rearrangement joins TRBV28 to TRBJ1-6; the D is unclear. The CDR3 runs 15 residues. Germline assignment: CDR1 MDHEN and CDR2 SYDVKM. Trimming took 11 bases from V and 3 from J, leaving 17 bases between them. CDR3 DNA sequence: TGTGCCGTCAGGAGGGTTGCTGACTATAATTCACCCCTCCACTTT. It translates to CAVRRVADYNSPLHF.

This rearrangement joins TRBV6-1 to TRBJ2-3; D gene unclear. CDR3 length: 15 residues. In germline, CDR1 is MNHNS, CDR2 SASEGT. V was trimmed by 3 bases and J by 0 bases, leaving 10 bases between them. The CDR3 nucleotides are TGTGCCAGCAGTGAGTATGGGCTGAGCACAGATACGCAGTATTTT. Amino acid sequence: CASSEYGLSTDTQYF.

On this clone: Other nucleotide sequences in the sample specify the same CDR3. The V and J genes are TRBV4-1 and TRBJ1-1; possible D gene TRBD1, 5 bases. V dropped 4 bases and J dropped 6 bases, with 18 bases sitting between them. Germline V gene lookup returns CDR1 MGHRA and CDR2 YSYEKL. This CDR3 is 15 amino acids long. DNA for the CDR3: TGCGCCAGCAGCCTCAGCTCAGGGAGGAAGGCTGAAGCTTTCTTT. This codes for CASSLSSGRKAEAFF.

The chain recombines TRBV21-1 with TRBJ2-7; the table's D call TRBD1 went unverified against the DNA. TRBV21-1 is a known pseudogene. This CDR3 has 15 residues. In nucleotides, the CDR3 is TGTGCCAGCAGCCCTCCGGGACAGGGGGCCAACGAGCAGTACTTC. Translating gives CASSPPGQGANEQYF.

This clone was detected once. This rearrangement joins TRBV18 to TRBJ2-2; 8 positions agree with TRBD1. The CDR3 runs 16 residues. From germline, CDR1 is KGHSH and CDR2 LQKENI. V lost 3 bases and J lost 6; bases outside the gene matches: 9. CDR3 region: CASSPPSGQASGELFF. In DNA form, the CDR3 reads TGTGCCAGCTCACCCCCATCGGGACAGGCTTCCGGGGAGCTGTTTTTT.

This sequence joins TRBV18 and TRBJ1-5, with D maybe TRBD1 (6 bases). The ends were cut back, 2 bases at V and 2 bases at J, with 7 bases in the middle. The CDR3 is 14 residues long. Looked up from germline, CDR1 is KGHSH and CDR2 is LQKENI. CDR3 sequence (DNA): TGTGCCAGCTCACCAGGGGGCGGCAATCAGCCCCAGCATTTT. As protein: CASSPGGGNQPQHF.

This rearrangement joins TRBV30 to TRBJ1-4; TRBD1 agrees at 8 bases. There are 19 residues in the CDR3. V shed 3 bases and J 9 bases; nucleotides not matched to a gene: 24. Germline CDR1 is GTSNPN and CDR2 is SVGIG (reference sequence). The CDR3 loop reads CAWRGDNPDLTGDRKKLFF. The CDR3 DNA reads TGTGCCTGGAGGGGGGACAACCCGGACCTGACAGGGGATAGGAAAAAACTGTTTTTT.

With respect to this clone: A much larger clone differs by one base, so this may be a read error. The rearrangement uses TRBV7-2 and TRBJ2-7; D is unresolved. The germline gives CDR1 SGHTA, CDR2 FQGNSA. The length of the CDR3 is 11 residues. V was cut by 4 bases and J by 3 bases, with 4 bases left in between. CDR3 protein: CASSSIYEQYF. The DNA of the CDR3 is TGTGCCAGCAGCTCCATCTACGAGCAGTACTTC.

The rearrangement links TRBV12-1 to TRBJ2-1; TRBD2 is the table's D call, not checked against the DNA. TRBV12-1 constitutes a pseudogene. The CDR3 extends over 17 amino acids. CDR3 amino acids: CASSFILRAGGLNEQFF. CDR3 nucleotide sequence: TGTGCCAGCAGTTTCATCCTTCGGGCGGGAGGCCTTAATGAGCAGTTCTTC.

The J gene is TRBJ1-6, the V gene TRBV3-1 (or the pseudogene TRBV3-2), with 8 bases that match TRBD1. CDR1 is LGHDT and CDR2 is YNNKEL in the germline V gene (reference sequence). After removal of 8 bases from V and 8 bases from J, the junction contained 5 bases not matched to a gene. The CDR3 has 13 amino acids. CDR3 protein: CASGPGGDSPLHF. CDR3 sequence (DNA): TGTGCCAGCGGTCCAGGGGGCGATTCACCCCTCCACTTT.

This chain links TRBV4-3 with TRBJ2-5; 15 bases are shared with TRBD2. CDR3 size: 18 residues. The germline V gene has CDR1 LGHNA and CDR2 YSLEER. V lost 4 bases to trimming and J lost 1 base; unmatched junction nucleotides: 7. The DNA of the CDR3 is TGCGCCAGCAGCCCCGGGACTAGCGGGAGGTGGTCCCAAGAGACCCAGTACTTC. It yields the protein CASSPGTSGRWSQETQYF.

The V and J genes are TRBV10-1 and TRBJ2-7; possibly TRBD1 for D (7 bases). Trimming cost V 6 bases and J 4 bases, with 13 bases left between them. The CDR3 totals 13 residues. The germline V gene has CDR1 WNHNN and CDR2 SYGVQD (reference sequence). CDR3 sequence: CASSQGGGYEQYF. CDR3 DNA sequence: TGCGCCAGCAGCCAGGGGGGCGGTTACGAGCAGTACTTC.

The genes are TRBV9 and TRBJ2-5, with TRBD2 matching 8 bases. V was clipped by 0 bases and J by 1 base; unmatched bases: 11. Germline V gene sequence: CDR1 SGDLS, CDR2 YYNGEE. This CDR3 contains 18 residues. The CDR3 spells CASSVAGGVSGVQETQYF. Written as DNA, the CDR3 is TGTGCCAGCAGCGTAGCTGGGGGGGTTAGCGGGGTCCAAGAGACCCAGTACTTC.

The chain employs TRBV7-9 and TRBJ1-2, with 8 bases that match TRBD1. Unmatched junction bases numbered 1, after V lost 4 bases and J lost 3 bases. Germline lookup yields CDR1 SEHNR and CDR2 FQNEAQ (reference sequence). The CDR3 extends over 13 amino acids. The CDR3 protein is CASSSQGDYGYTF. Written as DNA, the CDR3 is TGTGCCAGCAGCTCACAGGGGGACTATGGCTACACCTTC.

The chain is built from TRBV5-1 and TRBJ1-6, with 12 bases matching TRBD1. The CDR3 totals 16 residues. The V gene end was trimmed by 4 bases and the J gene end by 7 bases; junction bases not matched to a gene: 6. The germline CDR1 and CDR2 sequences are SGHRS and YFSETQ. CDR3 residues: CASSHAGTGGNSPLHF. The CDR3 nucleotides read TGCGCCAGCAGCCACGCCGGGACAGGGGGCAATTCACCCCTCCACTTT.

V usage is TRBV9 and J usage is TRBJ1-3; maybe TRBD1 (5 bases). The CDR3 is 14 residues long. Germline CDR1 SGDLS, CDR2 YYNGEE. Trimming removed 4 bases at V and 4 bases at J, with 12 bases between. CDR3 DNA sequence: TGTGCCAGCAGCTCTCGACAGCCGGGAAACACCATATATTTT. Translation gives CASSSRQPGNTIYF.

The V gene is TRBV4-3, the J gene TRBJ1-1, with TRBD1 matching over 8 bases. The CDR3 extends over 17 amino acids. Germline V gene data show CDR1 as LGHNA and CDR2 as YSLEER. Losses at the gene ends were 1 base for V and 3 bases for J; bases not matched to a gene: 10. The CDR3 DNA reads as TGCGCCAGCAGCCAAGTGACAGGGGCCCTTGGGGACACTGAAGCTTTCTTT. Translation gives CASSQVTGALGDTEAFF.

The chain employs TRBV30 and TRBJ1-6, with TRBD1 as a possible D gene (5 bases). The CDR3 length is 13 residues. Trimming took 8 bases from V and 8 from J, leaving 16 bases between them. Germline V lookup: CDR1 GTSNPN, CDR2 SVGIG (reference sequence). The CDR3 DNA sequence: TGTGCCCGGCGGGACGGATCCCATTCACCCCTCCACTTT. Translated, it gives CARRDGSHSPLHF. The full variable domain, rest sourced from reference TRBV30 and TRBJ1-6, is SQTIHQWPATLVQPVGSPLSLECTVEGTSNPNLYWYRQAAGRGLQLLFYSVGIGQISSEVPQNLSASRPQDRQFILSSKKLLLSDSGFYLCARRDGSHSPLHFGNGTRLTVT.

Remarks on this clone: Other DNA sequences of this sample code for an identical CDR3. The chain employs TRBV30 and TRBJ2-7, with 11 bases identical to TRBD2. J was trimmed by 0 bases and V by 5 bases; bases with no gene match: 3. Germline V lookup: CDR1 GTSNPN, CDR2 SVGIG (reference sequence). CDR3 length: 14 residues. The CDR3 protein is CAWGLAGLSYEQYF. The DNA of the CDR3 is TGTGCCTGGGGACTAGCGGGTCTCTCCTACGAGCAGTACTTC.

The chain recombines TRBV30 with TRBJ2-3; 8 positions agree with TRBD2. There are 17 residues in the CDR3. V shed 1 base and J 6 bases; nucleotides not matched to a gene: 15. Germline lookup yields CDR1 GTSNPN and CDR2 SVGIG (reference sequence). Here the CDR3 DNA reads TGTGCCTGGAGTGCCCCTAAGGGGACTAGAGAGAGTGATACGCAGTATTTT. Its protein is CAWSAPKGTRESDTQYF.